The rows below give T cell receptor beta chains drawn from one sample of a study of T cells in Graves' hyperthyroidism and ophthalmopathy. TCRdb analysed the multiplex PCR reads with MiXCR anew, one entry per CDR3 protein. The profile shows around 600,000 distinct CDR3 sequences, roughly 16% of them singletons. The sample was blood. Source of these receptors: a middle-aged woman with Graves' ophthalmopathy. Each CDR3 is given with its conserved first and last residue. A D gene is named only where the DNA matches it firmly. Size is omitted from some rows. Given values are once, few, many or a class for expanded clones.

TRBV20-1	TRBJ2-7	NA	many	CSARGGVSYEQYF	TGCAGTGCTAGAGGGGGAGTGTCCTACGAGCAGTACTTC
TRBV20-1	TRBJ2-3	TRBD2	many	CSASWLAVTDTQYF	TGCAGTGCTAGTTGGCTAGCGGTAACAGATACGCAGTATTTT
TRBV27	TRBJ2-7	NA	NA	CASSSPGHSYEQYF	TGTGCCAGCAGCAGCCCCGGGCACTCCTACGAGCAGTACTTC
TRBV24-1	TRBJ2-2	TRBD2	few	CATSDPTGTSGKNTGELFF	TGTGCCACCAGTGACCCTACCGGGACTAGCGGGAAGAACACCGGGGAGCTGTTTTTT
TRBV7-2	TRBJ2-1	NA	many	CASSLGQGLARKQFF	TGTGCCAGCAGCTTAGGGCAAGGTCTAGCAAGGAAGCAGTTCTTC
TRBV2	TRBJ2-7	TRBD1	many	CASSMDRVKYEQYF	TGTGCCAGCAGTATGGACAGGGTCAAGTACGAGCAGTACTTC
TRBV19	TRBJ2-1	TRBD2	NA	CASKGGTSGRYRNEQFF	TGTGCCAGTAAAGGAGGGACTAGCGGGAGGTATAGGAATGAGCAGTTCTTC
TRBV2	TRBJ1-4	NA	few	CASNTDTATNEKLFF	TGTGCCAGCAACACCGACACTGCAACTAATGAAAAACTGTTTTTT
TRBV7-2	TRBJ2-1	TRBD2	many	CASSLVGPSAGGPTKGNEQFF	TGTGCCAGCAGCTTAGTGGGCCCTAGTGCGGGAGGGCCCACGAAGGGCAATGAGCAGTTCTTC
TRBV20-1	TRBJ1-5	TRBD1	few	CSASGQGTHQPQHF	TGCAGTGCTAGTGGACAGGGGACCCATCAGCCCCAGCATTTT
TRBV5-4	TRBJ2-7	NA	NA	CASSLEGDRVPPSGRSSYEQYF	TGTGCCAGCAGCTTGGAAGGGGACAGGGTCCCTCCAAGCGGGAGGAGCTCCTACGAGCAGTACTTC
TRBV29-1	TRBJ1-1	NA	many	CSVVRDLDTEAFF	TGCAGCGTTGTTCGGGACTTGGACACTGAAGCTTTCTTT
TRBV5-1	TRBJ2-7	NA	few	CASSSWSPKGISEQYF	TGCGCCAGCAGCTCGTGGTCCCCCAAAGGCATCTCCGAGCAGTACTTC
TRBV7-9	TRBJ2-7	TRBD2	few	CASSLEGGTSYEQYF	TGTGCCAGCAGCTTAGAAGGCGGGACTAGCTACGAGCAGTACTTC
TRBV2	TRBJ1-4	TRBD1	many	CASSRQQGPPRKLFF	TGTGCCAGCAGCCGACAACAGGGGCCGCCCCGAAAACTGTTTTTT
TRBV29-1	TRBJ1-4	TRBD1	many	CSVEEPTGGGEKLFF	TGCAGCGTTGAAGAACCGACAGGGGGTGGTGAAAAACTGTTTTTT
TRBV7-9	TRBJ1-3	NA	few	CASSLRVGHNSGNTIYF	TGTGCCAGCAGCTTACGAGTAGGACACAACTCTGGAAACACCATATATTTT
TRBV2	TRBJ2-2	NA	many	CASSEQTTAGELFF	TGTGCCAGCAGTGAGCAGACAACCGCCGGGGAGCTGTTTTTT
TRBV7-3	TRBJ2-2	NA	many	CASSWSGQNTGELFF	TGTGCCAGCAGCTGGTCGGGACAGAACACCGGGGAGCTGTTTTTT
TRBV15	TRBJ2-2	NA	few	CATSRATRVSGELFF	TGTGCCACCAGCAGAGCGACAAGGGTGTCCGGGGAGCTGTTTTTT
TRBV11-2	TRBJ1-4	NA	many	CASSSAGSLWEKLFF	TGTGCCAGCAGCTCCGCGGGGTCATTATGGGAAAAACTGTTTTTT
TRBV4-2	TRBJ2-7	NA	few	CASSQDPREKYF	TGTGCCAGCAGCCAAGATCCGAGGGAGAAGTACTTC
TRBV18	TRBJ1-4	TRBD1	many	CASSPPGQHNEKLFF	TGTGCCAGCTCACCACCGGGACAGCATAATGAAAAACTGTTTTTT
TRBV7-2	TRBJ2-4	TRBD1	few	CASSGWTGKVTKNIQYF	TGTGCCAGCAGCGGTTGGACAGGGAAGGTGACCAAAAACATTCAGTACTTC
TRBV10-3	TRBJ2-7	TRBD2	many	CAISERGTSGYYEQYF	TGTGCCATCAGTGAGCGGGGGACTAGCGGGTACTACGAGCAGTACTTC
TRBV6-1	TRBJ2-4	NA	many	CASRLGGGLAKNIQYF	TGTGCCAGCAGATTGGGAGGGGGCCTGGCCAAAAACATTCAGTACTTC
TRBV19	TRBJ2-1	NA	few	CASKDAYNEQFF	TGTGCCAGTAAGGACGCCTACAATGAGCAGTTCTTC
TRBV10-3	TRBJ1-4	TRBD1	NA	CAISESETGGIGEKLFF	TGTGCCATCAGTGAGTCTGAAACAGGGGGCATCGGTGAAAAACTGTTTTTT
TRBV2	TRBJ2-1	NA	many	CASSPGGPYNEQFF	TGTGCCAGCAGCCCCGGGGGGCCCTACAATGAGCAGTTCTTC
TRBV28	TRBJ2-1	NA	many	CASSSVVPNEQFF	TGTGCCAGCAGTTCGGTTGTCCCCAATGAGCAGTTCTTC
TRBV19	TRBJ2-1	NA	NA	CASSTHPAAVLLNEQFF	TGTGCCAGTAGTACCCACCCGGCGGCCGTGCTTTTGAATGAGCAGTTCTTC
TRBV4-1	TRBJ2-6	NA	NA	CASSQRGGEAGANVLTF	TGCGCCAGCAGCCAGCGAGGAGGGGAGGCTGGGGCCAACGTCCTGACTTTC
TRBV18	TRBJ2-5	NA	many	CASSADQETQYF	TGTGCCAGCTCAGCAGACCAAGAGACCCAGTACTTC
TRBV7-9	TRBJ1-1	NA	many	CASSFHRRGNTEAFF	TGTGCCAGCAGCTTTCACCGCCGGGGGAACACTGAAGCTTTCTTT
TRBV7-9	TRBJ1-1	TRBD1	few	CASSRETGLSTEAFF	TGTGCCAGCAGTCGAGAGACAGGGTTAAGCACTGAAGCTTTCTTT
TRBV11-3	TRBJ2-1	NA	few	CASSLEAEMGQFF	TGTGCCAGCAGCTTAGAAGCCGAGATGGGGCAGTTCTTC